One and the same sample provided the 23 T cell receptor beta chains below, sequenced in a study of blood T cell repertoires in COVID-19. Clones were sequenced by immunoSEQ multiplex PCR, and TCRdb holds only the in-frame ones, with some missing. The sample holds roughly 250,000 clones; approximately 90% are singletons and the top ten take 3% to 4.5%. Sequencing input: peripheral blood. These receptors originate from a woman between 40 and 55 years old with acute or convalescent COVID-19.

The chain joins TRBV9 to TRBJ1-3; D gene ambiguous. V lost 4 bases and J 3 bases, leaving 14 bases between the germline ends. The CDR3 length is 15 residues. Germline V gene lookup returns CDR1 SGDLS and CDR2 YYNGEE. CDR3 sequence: CASSPREIFGNTIYF. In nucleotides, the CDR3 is TGTGCCAGCAGCCCCCGTGAGATATTTGGAAACACCATATATTTT.

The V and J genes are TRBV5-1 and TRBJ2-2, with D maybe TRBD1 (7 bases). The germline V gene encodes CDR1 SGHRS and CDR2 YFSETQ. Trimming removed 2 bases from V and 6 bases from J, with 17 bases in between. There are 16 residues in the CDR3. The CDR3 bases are TGCGCCAGCAGCTTTCTATCGGAGGGGGCGCCCGGGGAGCTGTTTTTT. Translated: CASSFLSEGAPGELFF.

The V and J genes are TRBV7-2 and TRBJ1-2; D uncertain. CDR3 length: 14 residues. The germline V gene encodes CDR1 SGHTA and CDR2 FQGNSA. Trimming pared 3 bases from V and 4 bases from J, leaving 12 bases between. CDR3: CASSLDGSSYGYTF. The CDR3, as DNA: TGTGCCAGCAGCTTGGACGGGAGCAGCTATGGCTACACCTTC.

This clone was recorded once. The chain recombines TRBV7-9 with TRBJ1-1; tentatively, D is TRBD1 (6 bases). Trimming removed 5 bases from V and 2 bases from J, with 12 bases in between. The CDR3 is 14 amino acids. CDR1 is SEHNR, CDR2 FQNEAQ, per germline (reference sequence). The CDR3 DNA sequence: TGTGCCAGCAGCGGAGGACAGAGAAACACTGAAGCTTTCTTT. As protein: CASSGGQRNTEAFF.

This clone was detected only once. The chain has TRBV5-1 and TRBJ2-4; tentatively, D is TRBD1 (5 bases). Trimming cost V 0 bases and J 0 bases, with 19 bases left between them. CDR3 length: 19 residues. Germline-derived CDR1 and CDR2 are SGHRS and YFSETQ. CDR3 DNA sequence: TGCGCCAGCAGCTTGGCCGGCTCTCCAGGGCCTTTAGCCAAAAACATTCAGTACTTC. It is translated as CASSLAGSPGPLAKNIQYF.

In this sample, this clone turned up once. The CDR3 spells CASSLDRGYEQYV. The CDR3 nucleotides are TGTGCCAGCAGCTTAGACAGGGGCTACGAGCAGTACGTC. V and J are TRBV7-8 and TRBJ2-7; 7 bases agree with TRBD1. The germline gives CDR1 SGHVS, CDR2 FQNEAQ. The J segment lost 3 bases and the V segment lost 1 base, leaving 0 bases of the junction unmatched. This CDR3 comprises 13 residues.

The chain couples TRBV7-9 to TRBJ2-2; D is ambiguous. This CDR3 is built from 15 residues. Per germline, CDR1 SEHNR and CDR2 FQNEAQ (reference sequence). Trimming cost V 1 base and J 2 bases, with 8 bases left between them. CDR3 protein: CASSLVRPNTGELFF. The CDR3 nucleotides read TGTGCCAGCAGCTTAGTCAGGCCAAACACCGGGGAGCTGTTTTTT.

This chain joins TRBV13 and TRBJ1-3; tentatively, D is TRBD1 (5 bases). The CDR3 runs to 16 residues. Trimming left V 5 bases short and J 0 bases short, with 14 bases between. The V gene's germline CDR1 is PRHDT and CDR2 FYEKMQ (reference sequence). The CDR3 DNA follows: TGTGCCAGCAGCAAGAACAGGAATGTCTCTGGAAACACCATATATTTT. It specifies CASSKNRNVSGNTIYF.

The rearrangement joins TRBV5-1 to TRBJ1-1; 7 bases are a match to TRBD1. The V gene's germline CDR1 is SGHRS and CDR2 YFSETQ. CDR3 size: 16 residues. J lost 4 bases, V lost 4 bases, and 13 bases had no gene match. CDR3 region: CASSPNRGYAPTEAFF. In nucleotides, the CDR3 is TGCGCCAGCAGCCCAAACAGGGGATACGCTCCCACTGAAGCTTTCTTT.

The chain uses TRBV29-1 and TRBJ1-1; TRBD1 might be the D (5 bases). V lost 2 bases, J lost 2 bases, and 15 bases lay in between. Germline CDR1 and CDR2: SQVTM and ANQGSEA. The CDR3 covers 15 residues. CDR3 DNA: TGCAGCGTTGAACTCTCAGGGATCCTCAACACTGAAGCTTTCTTT. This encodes CSVELSGILNTEAFF.

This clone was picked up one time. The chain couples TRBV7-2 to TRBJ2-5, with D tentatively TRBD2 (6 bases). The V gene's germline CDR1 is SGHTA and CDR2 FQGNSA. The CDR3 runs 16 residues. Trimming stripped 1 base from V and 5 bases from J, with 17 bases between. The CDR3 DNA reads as TGTGCCAGCAGCTTAGGCGGGGACGGATCCGGGGAGACCCAGTACTTC. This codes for CASSLGGDGSGETQYF.

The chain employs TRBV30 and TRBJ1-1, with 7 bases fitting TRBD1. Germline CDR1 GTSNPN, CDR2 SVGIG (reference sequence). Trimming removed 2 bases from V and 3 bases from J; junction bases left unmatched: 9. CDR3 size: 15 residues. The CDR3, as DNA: TGTGCCTGGAGTCGGCTTGGGCAGGGGGACACTGAAGCTTTCTTT. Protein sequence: CAWSRLGQGDTEAFF.

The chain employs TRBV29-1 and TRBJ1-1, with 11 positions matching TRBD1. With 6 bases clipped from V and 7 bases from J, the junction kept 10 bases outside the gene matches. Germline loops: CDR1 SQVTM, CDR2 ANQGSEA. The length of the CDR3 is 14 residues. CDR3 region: CSVTPGQGVSEAFF. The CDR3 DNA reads TGCAGCGTCACTCCGGGACAGGGGGTTAGTGAAGCTTTCTTT.

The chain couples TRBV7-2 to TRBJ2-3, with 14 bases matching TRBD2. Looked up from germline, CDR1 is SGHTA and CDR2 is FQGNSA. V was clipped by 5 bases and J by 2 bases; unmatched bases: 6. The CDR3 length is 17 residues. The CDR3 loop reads CASSKGLAGVLTDTQYF. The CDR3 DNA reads TGTGCCAGCAGCAAGGGACTAGCGGGGGTTCTCACAGATACGCAGTATTTT.

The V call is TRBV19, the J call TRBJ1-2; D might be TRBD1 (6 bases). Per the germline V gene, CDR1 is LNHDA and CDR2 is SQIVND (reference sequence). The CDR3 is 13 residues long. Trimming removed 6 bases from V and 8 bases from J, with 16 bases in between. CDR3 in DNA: TGTGCCAGTAGGAAAAACAGGGCCGACGGCTACACCTTC. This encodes CASRKNRADGYTF.

The CDR3 protein is CASSFDRGSYEQYV. As DNA, the CDR3 is TGTGCCAGCAGCTTCGACAGGGGAAGCTACGAGCAGTACGTC. The chain employs TRBV5-6 and TRBJ2-7; 8 bases match TRBD1. J lost 3 bases, V lost 2 bases, and 4 bases had no gene match. The germline gives CDR1 SGHDT, CDR2 YYEEEE. This CDR3 comprises 14 residues.

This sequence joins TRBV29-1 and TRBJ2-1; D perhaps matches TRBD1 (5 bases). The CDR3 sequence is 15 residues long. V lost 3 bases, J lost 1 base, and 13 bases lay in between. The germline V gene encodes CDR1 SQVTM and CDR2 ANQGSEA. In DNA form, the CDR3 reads TGCAGCGTTGAGTGGGCAGGGCGGTCCTACAATGAGCAGTTCTTC. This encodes CSVEWAGRSYNEQFF.

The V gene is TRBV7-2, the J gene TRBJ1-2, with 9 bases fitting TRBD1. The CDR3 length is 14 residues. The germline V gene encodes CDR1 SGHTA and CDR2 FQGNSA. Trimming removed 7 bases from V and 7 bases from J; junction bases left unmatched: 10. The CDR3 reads CASTSQGAKGGYTF. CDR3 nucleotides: TGTGCCAGCACCTCACAGGGGGCAAAGGGTGGCTACACCTTC. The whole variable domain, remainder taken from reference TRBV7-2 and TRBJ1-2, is GAGVSQSPSNKVTEKGKDVELRCDPISGHTALYWYRQSLGQGLEFLIYFQGNSAPDKSGLPSDRFSAERTGGSVSTLTIQRTQQEDSAVYLCASTSQGAKGGYTFGSGTRLTVV.

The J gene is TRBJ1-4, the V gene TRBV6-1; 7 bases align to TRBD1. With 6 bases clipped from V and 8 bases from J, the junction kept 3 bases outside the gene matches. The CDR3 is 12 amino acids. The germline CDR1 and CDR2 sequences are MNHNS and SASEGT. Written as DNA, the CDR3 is TGTGCCAGCAGAACAGGGGTAGAAAAACTGTTTTTT. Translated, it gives CASRTGVEKLFF.

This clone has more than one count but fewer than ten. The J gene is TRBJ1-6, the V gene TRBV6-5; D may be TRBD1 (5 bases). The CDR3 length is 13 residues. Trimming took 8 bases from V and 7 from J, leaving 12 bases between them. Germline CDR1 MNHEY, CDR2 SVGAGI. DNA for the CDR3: TGTGCCAGCGGGGGGAACTCCAATTCACCCCTCCACTTT. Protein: CASGGNSNSPLHF.

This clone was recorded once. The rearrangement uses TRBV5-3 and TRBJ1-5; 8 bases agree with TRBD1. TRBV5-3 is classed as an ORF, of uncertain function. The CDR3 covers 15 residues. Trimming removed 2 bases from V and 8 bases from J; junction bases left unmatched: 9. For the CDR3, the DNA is TGTGCCAGAAGCTTTCTCAGGGGGCCAGGGGAGCCCCAGCATTTT. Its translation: CARSFLRGPGEPQHF.

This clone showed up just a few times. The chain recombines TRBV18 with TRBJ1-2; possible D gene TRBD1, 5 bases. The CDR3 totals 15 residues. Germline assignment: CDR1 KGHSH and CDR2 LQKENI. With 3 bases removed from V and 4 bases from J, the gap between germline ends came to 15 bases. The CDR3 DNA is TGTGCCAGCTCACCCTATCCGGAAAGGGGCTATGGCTACACCTTC. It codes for CASSPYPERGYGYTF.

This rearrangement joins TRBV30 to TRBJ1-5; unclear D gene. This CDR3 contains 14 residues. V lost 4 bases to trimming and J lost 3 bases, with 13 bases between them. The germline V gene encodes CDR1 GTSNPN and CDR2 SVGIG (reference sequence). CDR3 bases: TGTGCCTGGAATAGAAACTCCCTCAATCAGCCCCAGCATTTT. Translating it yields CAWNRNSLNQPQHF.